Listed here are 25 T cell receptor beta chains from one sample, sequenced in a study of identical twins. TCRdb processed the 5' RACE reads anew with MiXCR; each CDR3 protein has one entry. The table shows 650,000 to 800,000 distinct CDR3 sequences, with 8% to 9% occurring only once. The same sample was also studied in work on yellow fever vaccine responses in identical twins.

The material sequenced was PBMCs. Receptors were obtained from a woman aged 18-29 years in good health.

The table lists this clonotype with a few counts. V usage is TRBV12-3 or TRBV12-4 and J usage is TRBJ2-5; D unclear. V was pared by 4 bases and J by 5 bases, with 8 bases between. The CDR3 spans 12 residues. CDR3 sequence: CASSYQWETQYF. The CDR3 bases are TGTGCCAGCAGTTATCAGTGGGAGACCCAGTACTTC.

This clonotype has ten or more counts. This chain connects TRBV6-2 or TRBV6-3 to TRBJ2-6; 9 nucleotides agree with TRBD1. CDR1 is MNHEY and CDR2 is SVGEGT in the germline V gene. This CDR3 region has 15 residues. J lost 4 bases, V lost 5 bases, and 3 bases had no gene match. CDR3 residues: CASSRTGAGANVLTF. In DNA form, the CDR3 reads TGTGCCAGCAGTCGGACAGGGGCCGGGGCCAACGTCCTGACTTTC.

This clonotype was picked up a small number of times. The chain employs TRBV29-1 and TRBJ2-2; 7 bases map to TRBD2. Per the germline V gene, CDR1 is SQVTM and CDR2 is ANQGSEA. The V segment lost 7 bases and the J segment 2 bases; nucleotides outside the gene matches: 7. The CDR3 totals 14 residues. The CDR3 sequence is CSAGGGVNTGELFF. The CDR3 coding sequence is TGCAGCGCTGGGGGGGGAGTAAACACCGGGGAGCTGTTTTTT.

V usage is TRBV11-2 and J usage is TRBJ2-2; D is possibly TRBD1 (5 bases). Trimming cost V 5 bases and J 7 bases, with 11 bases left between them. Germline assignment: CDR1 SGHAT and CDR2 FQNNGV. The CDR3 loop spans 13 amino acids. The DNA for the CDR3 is TGTGCCAGCAGCACGATACAGGTCGGGGAGCTGTTTTTT. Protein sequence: CASSTIQVGELFF.

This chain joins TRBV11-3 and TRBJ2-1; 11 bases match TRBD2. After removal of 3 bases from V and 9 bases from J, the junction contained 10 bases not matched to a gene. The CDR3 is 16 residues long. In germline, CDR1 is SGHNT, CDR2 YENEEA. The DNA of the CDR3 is TGTGCCAGCAGCTTCGGGACTAGCGGATCCCGGGGTGAGCAGTTCTTC. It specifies CASSFGTSGSRGEQFF.

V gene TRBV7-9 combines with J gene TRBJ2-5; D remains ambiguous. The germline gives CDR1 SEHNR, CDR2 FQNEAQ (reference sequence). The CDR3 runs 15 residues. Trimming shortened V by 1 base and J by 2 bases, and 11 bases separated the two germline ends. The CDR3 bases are TGTGCCAGCAGCTTAGAATGGGGTCCACAAGAGACCCAGTACTTC. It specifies CASSLEWGPQETQYF.

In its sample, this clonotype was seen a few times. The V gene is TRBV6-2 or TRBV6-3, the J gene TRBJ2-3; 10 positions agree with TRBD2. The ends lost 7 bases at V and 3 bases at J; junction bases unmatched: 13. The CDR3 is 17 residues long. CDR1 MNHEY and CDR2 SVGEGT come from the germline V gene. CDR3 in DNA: TGTGCCAGCACCCCCGTGGGCGTAGCGGGGGGAACAGATACGCAGTATTTT. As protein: CASTPVGVAGGTDTQYF.

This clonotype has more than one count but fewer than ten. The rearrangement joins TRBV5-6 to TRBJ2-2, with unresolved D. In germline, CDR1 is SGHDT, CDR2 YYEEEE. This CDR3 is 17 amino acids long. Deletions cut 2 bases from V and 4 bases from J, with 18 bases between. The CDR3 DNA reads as TGTGCCAGCAGCTTTGGAATCTGGGAAAAGGGCACCGGGGAGCTGTTTTTT. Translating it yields CASSFGIWEKGTGELFF. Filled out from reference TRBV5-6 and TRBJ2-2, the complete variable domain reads DAGVTQSPTHLIKTRGQQVTLRCSPKSGHDTVSWYQQALGQGPQFIFQYYEEEERQRGNFPDRFSGHQFPNYSSELNVNALLLGDSALYLCASSFGIWEKGTGELFFGEGSRLTVL.

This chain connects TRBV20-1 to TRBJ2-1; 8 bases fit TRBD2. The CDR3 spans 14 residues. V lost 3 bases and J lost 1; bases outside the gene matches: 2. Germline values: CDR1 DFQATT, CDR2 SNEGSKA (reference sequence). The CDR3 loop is CSASGRGSYNEQFF. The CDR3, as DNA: TGCAGTGCTAGCGGGAGGGGATCCTACAATGAGCAGTTCTTC.

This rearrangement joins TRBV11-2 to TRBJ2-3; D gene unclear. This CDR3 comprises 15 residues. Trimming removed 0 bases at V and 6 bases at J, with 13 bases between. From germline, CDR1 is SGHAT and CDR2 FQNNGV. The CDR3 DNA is TGTGCCAGCAGCTTAGAGGGTAGGGTCAAGGATACGCAGTATTTT. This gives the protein CASSLEGRVKDTQYF.

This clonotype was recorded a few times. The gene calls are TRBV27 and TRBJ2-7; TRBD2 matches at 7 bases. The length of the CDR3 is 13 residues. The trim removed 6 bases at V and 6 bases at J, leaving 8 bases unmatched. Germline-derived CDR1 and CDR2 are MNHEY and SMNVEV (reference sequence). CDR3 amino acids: CASSYPGGREQYF. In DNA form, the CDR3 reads TGTGCCAGCAGCTATCCGGGAGGACGCGAGCAGTACTTC.

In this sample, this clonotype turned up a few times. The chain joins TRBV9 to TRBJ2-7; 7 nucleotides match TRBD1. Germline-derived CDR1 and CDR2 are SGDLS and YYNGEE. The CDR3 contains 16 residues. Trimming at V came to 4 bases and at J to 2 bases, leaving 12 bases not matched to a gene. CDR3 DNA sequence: TGTGCCAGCAGCCTAGACAGGGTAAATCCCACCTACGAGCAGTACTTC. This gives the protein CASSLDRVNPTYEQYF.

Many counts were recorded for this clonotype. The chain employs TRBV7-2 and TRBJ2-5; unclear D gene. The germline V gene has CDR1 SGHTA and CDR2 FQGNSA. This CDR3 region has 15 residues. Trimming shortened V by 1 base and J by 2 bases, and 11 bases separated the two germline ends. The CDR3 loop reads CASSLEPGRQETQYF. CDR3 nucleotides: TGTGCCAGCAGCTTAGAGCCAGGCAGGCAAGAGACCCAGTACTTC.

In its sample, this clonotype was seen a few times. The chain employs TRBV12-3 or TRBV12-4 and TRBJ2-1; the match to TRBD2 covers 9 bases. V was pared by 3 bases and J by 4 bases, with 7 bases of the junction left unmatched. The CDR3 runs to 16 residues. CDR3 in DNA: TGTGCCAGCAGTTTGCTAGCGGGATATCGGTACAATGAGCAGTTCTTC. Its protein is CASSLLAGYRYNEQFF.

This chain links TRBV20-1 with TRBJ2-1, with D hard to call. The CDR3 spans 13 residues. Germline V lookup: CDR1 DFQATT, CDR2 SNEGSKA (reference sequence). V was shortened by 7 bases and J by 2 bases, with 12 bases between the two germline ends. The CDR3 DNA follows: TGCAGTGTCGTAGGATCTACCTACAATGAGCAGTTCTTC. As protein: CSVVGSTYNEQFF.

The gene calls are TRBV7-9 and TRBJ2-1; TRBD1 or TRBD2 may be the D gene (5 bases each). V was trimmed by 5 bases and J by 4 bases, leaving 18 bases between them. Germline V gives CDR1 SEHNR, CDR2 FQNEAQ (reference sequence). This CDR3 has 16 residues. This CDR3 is CASSTPRGAQYNEQFF. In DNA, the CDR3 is TGTGCCAGCAGCACGCCGAGGGGAGCCCAATACAATGAGCAGTTCTTC.

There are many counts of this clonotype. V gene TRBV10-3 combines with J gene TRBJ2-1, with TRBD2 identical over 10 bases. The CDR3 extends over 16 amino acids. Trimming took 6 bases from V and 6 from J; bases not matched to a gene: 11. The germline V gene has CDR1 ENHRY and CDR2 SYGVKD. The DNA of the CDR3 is TGTGCCATCAGCGGCTTCACAGCGGGGGGGGGCAATGAGCAGTTCTTC. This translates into CAISGFTAGGGNEQFF.

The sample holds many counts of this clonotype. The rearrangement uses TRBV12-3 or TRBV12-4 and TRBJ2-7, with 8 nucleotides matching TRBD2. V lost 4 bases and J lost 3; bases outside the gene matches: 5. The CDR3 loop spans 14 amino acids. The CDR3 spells CASSWEGLVYEQYF. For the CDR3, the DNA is TGTGCCAGCAGTTGGGAGGGACTAGTCTACGAGCAGTACTTC.

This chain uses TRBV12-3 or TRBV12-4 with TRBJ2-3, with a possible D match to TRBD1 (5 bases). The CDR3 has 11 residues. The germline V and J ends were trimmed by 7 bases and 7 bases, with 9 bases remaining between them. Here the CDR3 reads CASTLGHTQYF. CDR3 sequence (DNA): TGTGCCAGCACCTTGGGGCATACGCAGTATTTT.

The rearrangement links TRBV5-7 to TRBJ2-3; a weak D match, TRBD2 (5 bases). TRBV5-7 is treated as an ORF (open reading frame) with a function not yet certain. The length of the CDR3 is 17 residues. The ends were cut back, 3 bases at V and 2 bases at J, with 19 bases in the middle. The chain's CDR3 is CASSSRTLSWVTDTQYF. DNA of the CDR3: TGTGCCAGCAGCTCCCGGACTCTCTCGTGGGTCACAGATACGCAGTATTTT.

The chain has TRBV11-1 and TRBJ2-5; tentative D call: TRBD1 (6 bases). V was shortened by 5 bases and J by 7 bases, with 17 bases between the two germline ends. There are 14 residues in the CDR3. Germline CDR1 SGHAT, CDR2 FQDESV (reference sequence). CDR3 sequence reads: CASSPSRGPGTQYF. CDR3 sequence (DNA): TGTGCCAGCAGCCCCAGCAGGGGACCCGGGACCCAGTACTTC.

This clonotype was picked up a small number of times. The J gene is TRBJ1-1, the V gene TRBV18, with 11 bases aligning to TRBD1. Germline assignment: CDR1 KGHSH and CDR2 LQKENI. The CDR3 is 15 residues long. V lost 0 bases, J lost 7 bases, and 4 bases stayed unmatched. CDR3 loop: CASSPPGTGGNEAFF. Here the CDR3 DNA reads TGTGCCAGCTCACCACCGGGGACAGGGGGTAATGAAGCTTTCTTT.

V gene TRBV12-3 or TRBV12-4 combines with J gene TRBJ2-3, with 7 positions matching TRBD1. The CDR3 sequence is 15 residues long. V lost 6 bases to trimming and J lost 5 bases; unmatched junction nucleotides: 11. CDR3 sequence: CASSSDRPAGDTQYF. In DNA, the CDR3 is TGTGCCAGCAGCTCGGACAGGCCGGCCGGAGATACGCAGTATTTT.

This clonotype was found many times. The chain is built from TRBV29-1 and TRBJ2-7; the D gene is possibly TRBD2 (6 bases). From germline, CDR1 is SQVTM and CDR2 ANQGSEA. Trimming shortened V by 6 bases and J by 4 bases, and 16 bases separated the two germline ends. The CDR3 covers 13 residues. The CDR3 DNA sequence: TGCAGCGTCATAGCGGCGGTCCCTTACGAGCAGTACTTC. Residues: CSVIAAVPYEQYF.

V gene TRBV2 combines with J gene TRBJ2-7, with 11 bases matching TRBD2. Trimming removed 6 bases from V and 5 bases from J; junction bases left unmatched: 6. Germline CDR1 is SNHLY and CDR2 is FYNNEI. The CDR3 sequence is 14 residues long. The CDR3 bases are TGTGCCAGCAGGGTAGCGGGAGGGCGGAACGAGCAGTACTTC. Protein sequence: CASRVAGGRNEQYF.